The rows below give T cell receptor beta chains drawn from one sample of a study of control samples from healthy donors and cancer patients. Sequenced by immunoSEQ multiplex PCR; TCRdb stores in-frame clones only, minus some. Among about 160,000 clones listed, approximately 93% were seen once. Sequencing was done on a sample of blood. The source of these receptors is a man aged 18 to 30 in good health. CDR3s include the opening cysteine and the closing phenylalanine or tryptophan. The D gene is left open where the match is weak. A clone size is listed for some rows: how often the clone was seen (once, few, many), or a class if it is expanded.

TRBJ1-5 | TRBV2 | NA | NA | CASSGGGQRNQPQHF | TGTGCCAGCAGTGGAGGGGGGCAGCGCAATCAGCCCCAGCATTTT
TRBJ2-7 | TRBV11-2 | TRBD2 | NA | CASSPHRREGREQYF | TGTGCCAGCAGCCCCCACAGGCGGGAGGGCCGCGAGCAGTACTTC
TRBJ2-3 | TRBV6-5 | NA | NA | CASRGTRGNTDTQYF | TGTGCCAGCAGGGGGACGAGGGGCAACACAGATACGCAGTATTTT
TRBJ1-5 | TRBV28 | NA | once | CASKGTSSQPQHF | TGTGCCAGCAAGGGGACGAGTAGTCAGCCCCAGCATTTT
TRBJ2-3 | TRBV29-1 | TRBD2 | NA | CSVDATSGGPDTQYF | TGCAGCGTTGACGCGACTAGCGGGGGACCCGATACGCAGTATTTT
TRBJ1-5 | TRBV19 | NA | once | CGSGSNQPQHF | TGTGGGTCAGGGAGCAATCAGCCCCAGCATTTT
TRBJ1-1 | TRBV9 | NA | NA | CASSLGTGSTEAFF | TGTGCCAGCAGCCTAGGGACCGGGAGCACTGAAGCTTTCTTT
TRBJ1-1 | TRBV28 | TRBD1 | NA | CASSSPTGVGTEAFF | TGTGCCAGCAGTTCACCAACAGGGGTTGGCACTGAAGCTTTCTTT
TRBJ1-5 | TRBV6-6 | NA | NA | CASRHTGRGNQPQHF | TGTGCCAGCAGGCATACAGGGCGGGGCAATCAGCCCCAGCATTTT
TRBJ2-7 | TRBV6-5 | TRBD1 | NA | CASSYSGTGDEQYF | TGTGCCAGCAGTTACTCCGGGACAGGGGACGAGCAGTACTTC
TRBJ2-7 | TRBV12-3/TRBV12-4 | NA | NA | CASARTGGSPQYF | TGTGCCAGCGCCAGGACTGGCGGCTCCCCGCAGTACTTC
TRBJ1-5 | TRBV27 | NA | NA | CASSYRDPILYSNQPQHF | TGTGCCAGCAGTTACCGGGACCCTATTCTTTATAGCAATCAGCCCCAGCATTTT
TRBJ1-3 | TRBV7-2 | NA | NA | CASSLITRGANTIYF | TGTGCCAGCAGCCTCATTACTAGGGGCGCGAACACCATATATTTT
TRBJ2-1 | TRBV19 | NA | NA | CASSLGREQFF | TGTGCCAGTAGTTTGGGTAGAGAGCAGTTCTTC
TRBJ1-1 | TRBV28 | TRBD1 | NA | CASSLIGTGEAFF | TGTGCCAGCAGCCTCATAGGGACAGGGGAAGCTTTCTTT
TRBJ2-7 | TRBV5-5 | NA | NA | CASRVEDSYEQYF | TGTGCCAGCAGAGTGGAGGACTCCTACGAGCAGTACTTC
TRBJ1-4 | TRBV18 | NA | NA | CASSPDRANEKLFF | TGTGCCAGTTCTCCGGACAGAGCTAATGAAAAACTGTTTTTT
TRBJ1-1 | TRBV4-3 | NA | NA | CASSQKRGGGTEAFF | TGCGCCAGCAGCCAAAAGAGGGGAGGAGGCACTGAAGCTTTCTTT
TRBJ1-1 | TRBV29-1 | NA | NA | CSVVWRTEAFF | TGCAGCGTTGTATGGCGCACTGAAGCTTTCTTT
TRBJ2-1 | TRBV24-1 | NA | NA | CATSDGLLPYNEQFF | TGTGCCACCAGTGACGGGCTCCTACCCTACAATGAGCAGTTCTTC
TRBJ2-3 | TRBV7-2 | TRBD2 | NA | CASSLVTSGGDTQYF | TGTGCCAGCAGCTTAGTGACTAGCGGGGGAGATACGCAGTATTTT
TRBJ1-5 | TRBV28 | NA | NA | CASSPGGTWQHF | TGTGCCAGCAGTCCCGGGGGGACGTGGCAGCATTTT
TRBJ2-6 | TRBV27 | NA | NA | CASSLSTGANVLTF | TGTGCCAGCAGTTTATCGACCGGGGCCAACGTCCTGACTTTC
TRBJ2-7 | TRBV27 | NA | NA | CASSLSQNSYEQYF | TGTGCCAGCAGTTTATCACAGAATTCCTACGAGCAGTACTTC
TRBJ1-1 | TRBV4-1 | NA | once | CASSQGKTEAFF | TGCGCCAGCAGCCAGGGGAAGACTGAAGCTTTCTTT
TRBJ2-6 | TRBV19 | TRBD1 | NA | CASSIVGTGSSGANVLTF | TGTGCCAGTAGTATTGTCGGGACAGGGTCTTCTGGGGCCAATGTCCTGACTTTC
TRBJ1-1 | TRBV19 | NA | NA | CATAGNAGQREAFF | TGTGCCACCGCCGGGAACGCAGGGCAGCGTGAAGCTTTCTTT
TRBJ2-5 | TRBV29-1 | NA | NA | CSVIQGTSETQYF | TGCAGCGTTATACAGGGCACGTCAGAGACCCAGTACTTC
TRBJ2-3 | TRBV7-8 | NA | NA | CASSLGSNREGTQYF | TGTGCCAGCAGCCTGGGATCGAACAGGGAAGGTACGCAGTATTTT
TRBJ1-2 | TRBV28 | NA | NA | CASSSLRVYGYTF | TGTGCCAGCAGTTCTTTACGGGTTTATGGCTACACCTTC
TRBJ2-1 | TRBV7-6 | NA | NA | CASSPAGEQFF | TGTGCCAGCAGCCCCGCGGGTGAGCAGTTCTTC
TRBJ1-5 | TRBV11-2 | NA | NA | CASSLGISGSNQPQHF | TGTGCCAGCAGCTTAGGAATTTCAGGGAGCAATCAGCCCCAGCATTTT
TRBJ1-5 | TRBV4-3 | NA | NA | CASSQDGIQPQHF | TGCGCCAGCAGCCAAGACGGGATTCAGCCCCAGCATTTT
TRBJ2-1 | TRBV11-2 | TRBD2 | NA | CASSPEVAGDDEQFF | TGTGCCAGCAGCCCAGAAGTAGCGGGAGACGATGAGCAGTTCTTC
TRBJ2-1 | TRBV4-2 | NA | NA | CASSQGEGAGPGIDEQFF | TGTGCCAGCAGCCAAGGGGAGGGGGCAGGACCAGGTATCGATGAGCAGTTCTTC
TRBJ1-2 | TRBV9 | NA | once | CASSAATGPGGYTF | TGTGCCAGCAGCGCCGCCACAGGTCCGGGGGGCTACACCTTC
TRBJ1-3 | TRBV27 | NA | NA | CASSLSSAGGVFGNTIYF | TGTGCCAGCAGTTTAAGTTCGGCCGGAGGGGTCTTTGGAAACACCATATATTTT
TRBJ2-7 | TRBV19 | NA | NA | CASSIPGATSYEQYF | TGTGCCAGTAGCATCCCGGGGGCGACGTCCTACGAGCAGTACTTC
TRBJ2-7 | TRBV6-6 | NA | NA | CASSYMGPDTYEQYF | TGTGCCAGCAGTTACATGGGGCCAGATACCTACGAGCAGTACTTC
TRBJ1-1 | TRBV11-1 | TRBD1 | NA | CASSQTGVKAFF | TGTGCCAGCAGCCAGACAGGGGTGAAAGCTTTCTTT
TRBJ1-6 | TRBV28 | NA | few | CATQRGIGNSPLHF | TGTGCCACTCAGAGGGGTATCGGGAATTCACCCCTCCACTTT
TRBJ2-1 | TRBV4-1 | TRBD1 | NA | CASSQGARQGAFDEQFF | TGCGCCAGCAGCCAAGGGGCTCGACAGGGGGCTTTTGATGAGCAGTTCTTC
TRBJ2-3 | TRBV7-3 | NA | once | CASSLLSPLLTDTQYF | TGTGCCAGCAGCTTACTCTCTCCATTACTCACAGATACGCAGTATTTT
TRBJ2-7 | TRBV2 | NA | few | CASKSEGAWYEQYF | TGTGCCAGCAAGTCGGAGGGGGCGTGGTACGAGCAGTACTTC
TRBJ1-2 | TRBV7-8 | NA | NA | CASSSGRSSNYGYTF | TGTGCCAGCAGCTCCGGACGATCGTCTAACTATGGCTACACCTTC
TRBJ2-3 | TRBV7-9 | TRBD1 | NA | CASSVGQGARTDTQYF | TGTGCCAGCAGCGTTGGGCAGGGGGCTAGAACAGATACGCAGTATTTT
TRBJ2-1 | TRBV4-3 | TRBD1 | NA | CASRSGTGSPYNEQFF | TGCGCCAGCAGAAGCGGGACAGGGTCCCCCTACAATGAGCAGTTCTTC
TRBJ2-5 | TRBV6-5 | NA | once | CASSYSGKTQYF | TGTGCCAGCAGTTACTCGGGGAAGACCCAGTACTTC
TRBJ2-7 | TRBV27 | TRBD1 | NA | CASSAPGTGVHEQYF | TGTGCCAGCAGTGCTCCTGGGACAGGGGTGCACGAGCAGTACTTC
TRBJ1-5 | TRBV19 | NA | NA | CASSIKYQPQHF | TGTGCCAGTAGTATTAAGTATCAGCCCCAGCATTTT
TRBJ1-5 | TRBV5-1 | NA | NA | CASSLRMDNQPQHF | TGCGCCAGCAGCTTGCGAATGGACAATCAGCCCCAGCATTTT
TRBJ2-5 | TRBV10-1 | NA | NA | CASSESRQGAMLAGVQETQYF | TGCGCCAGCAGTGAGTCCCGACAGGGGGCAATGTTAGCGGGGGTCCAAGAGACCCAGTACTTC
TRBJ2-1 | TRBV20-1 | NA | NA | CSAPLYNEQFF | TGCAGTGCACCCCTGTACAATGAGCAGTTCTTC
TRBJ2-3 | TRBV7-3 | TRBD2 | NA | CASSLGTSGSDTQYF | TGTGCCAGCAGCCTCGGGACTAGCGGTTCAGATACGCAGTATTTT
TRBJ1-1 | TRBV29-1 | TRBD1 | once | CSVDAGGARAFF | TGCAGCGTTGATGCAGGGGGCGCCCGGGCTTTCTTT
TRBJ1-2 | TRBV3-1/TRBV3-2 | TRBD1 | NA | CASSQEGQGNYGYTF | TGTGCCAGCAGCCAAGAGGGACAGGGAAACTATGGCTACACCTTC
TRBJ2-1 | TRBV5-1 | TRBD1 | NA | CASCAPDRGNNEQFF | TGCGCCAGCTGCGCCCCGGACAGGGGGAACAATGAGCAGTTCTTC